The 14 T cell receptor beta chains presented below share a single source sample, sequenced in a study of shared clonotypes between healthy human individuals. Method: immunoSEQ multiplex PCR; TCRdb's copy keeps in-frame clones and lacks some. The sample has 1,500,000 or so clones; around 98.5% are singletons. Sequenced material: naive CD4+ T cells sorted from blood. Subset specified: CD45RA+ positively selected. Source of these receptors: a man younger than 40 in good health.

The rearrangement joins TRBV4-3 to TRBJ2-3; 8 positions match TRBD2. Germline trimming cut 1 base from V and 2 bases from J; bases unmatched to any gene: 5. The CDR3 covers 16 residues. Looked up from germline, CDR1 is LGHNA and CDR2 is YSLEER. The CDR3 DNA sequence: TGCGCCAGCAGCCAAGGGGGCGGGAGGCTCACAGATACGCAGTATTTT. Encoded protein: CASSQGGGRLTDTQYF.

A note on this clone: The junction shows a germline mismatch at one end, possibly a read error. The chain combines TRBV18 with TRBJ2-1, with 8 nucleotides matching TRBD2. Germline CDR1 KGHSH, CDR2 LQKENI. CDR3 length: 14 amino acids. CDR3 nucleotides: TGTGCCAGCACCGGGAGGGACTCCCACAATGAGCAGTTCTTC. Amino acid sequence: CASTGRDSHNEQFF.

This chain links TRBV11-2 with TRBJ2-1; 10 nucleotides match TRBD2. Germline V lookup: CDR1 SGHAT, CDR2 FQNNGV. V was clipped by 7 bases and J by 4 bases; unmatched bases: 4. This CDR3 has 14 residues. The CDR3 protein is CASTGLATYNEQFF. CDR3 nucleotides: TGTGCCAGCACGGGACTAGCGACTTACAATGAGCAGTTCTTC.

J is TRBJ2-3 and V is TRBV29-1; 7 bases map to TRBD1. Per the germline V gene, CDR1 is SQVTM and CDR2 is ANQGSEA. V lost 5 bases to trimming and J lost 7 bases; unmatched junction nucleotides: 9. CDR3 length: 13 amino acids. CDR3 sequence: CSVSPGQTYTQYF. In DNA form, the CDR3 reads TGCAGCGTTAGTCCGGGACAGACTTATACGCAGTATTTT.

The gene calls are TRBV14 and TRBJ1-2, with a tentative D call TRBD1 (5 bases). V lost 0 bases to trimming and J lost 12 bases, with 14 bases between them. This CDR3 has 13 amino acids. Germline-derived CDR1 and CDR2 are SGHDN and FVKESK. The CDR3 is CASSQDPRGEHTF. Written as DNA, the CDR3 is TGTGCCAGCAGCCAAGATCCAAGGGGAGAGCACACCTTC.

V gene TRBV7-3 combines with J gene TRBJ2-5; 7 nucleotides agree with TRBD2. This CDR3 region has 15 residues. V was pared by 0 bases and J by 4 bases, with 5 bases of the junction left unmatched. Germline assignment: CDR1 SGHTA and CDR2 FQGTGA. CDR3 coding DNA: TGTGCCAGCAGCTTAACCGGACTAGGTACAGAGACCCAGTACTTC. Its protein is CASSLTGLGTETQYF.

This rearrangement joins TRBV6-1 to TRBJ2-7, with D maybe TRBD2 (6 bases). Germline-derived CDR1 and CDR2 are MNHNS and SASEGT. The length of the CDR3 is 13 residues. V gave up 7 bases and J gave up 2 bases, with 12 bases separating them. The CDR3 sequence: CASMRVAAYEQYF. The CDR3 nucleotides are TGTGCCAGCATGAGAGTAGCGGCCTACGAGCAGTACTTC.

The rearrangement uses TRBV4-3 and TRBJ2-2; D gene unclear. The CDR3 totals 13 residues. Germline V CDR1 and CDR2: LGHNA, YSLEER. V was trimmed by 3 bases and J by 3 bases, leaving 5 bases between them. The CDR3 DNA follows: TGCGCCAGCAGCCAGACCCACACCGGGGAGCTGTTTTTT. It is translated as CASSQTHTGELFF.

This chain joins TRBV20-1 and TRBJ2-7; no definite D call. The CDR3 is made up of 11 amino acids. CDR1 and CDR2 (germline): DFQATT, SNEGSKA (reference sequence). V dropped 4 bases and J dropped 3 bases, with 7 bases sitting between them. The CDR3 spells CSANHNYEQYF. CDR3 nucleotides: TGCAGTGCTAACCACAACTACGAGCAGTACTTC.

The CDR3 DNA is TGTGCCAGTAGTATCTTTCGGGACAGTGCCGCAACTAATGAAAAACTGTTTTTT. Its translation: CASSIFRDSAATNEKLFF. This chain connects TRBV19 to TRBJ1-4; TRBD1 matches at 7 bases. This CDR3 region has 18 residues. V gave up 3 bases and J gave up 0 bases; unmatched junction bases: 10. The germline CDR1 and CDR2 sequences are LNHDA and SQIVND (reference sequence).

The gene calls are TRBV6-1 and TRBJ1-2, with 8 bases lining up with TRBD1. Germline CDR1 is MNHNS and CDR2 is SASEGT. The CDR3 spans 15 residues. V shed 3 bases and J 3 bases; nucleotides not matched to a gene: 6. The CDR3 loop is CASSEQGARDYGYTF. The CDR3 nucleotides are TGTGCCAGCAGTGAGCAGGGGGCGCGAGACTATGGCTACACCTTC.

The J gene is TRBJ1-2, the V gene TRBV7-9; 7 nucleotides agree with TRBD1. The CDR3 runs to 16 residues. The germline V gene has CDR1 SEHNR and CDR2 FQNEAQ (reference sequence). Trimming removed 5 bases from V and 4 bases from J; junction bases left unmatched: 13. This chain's CDR3 is CASSPMGGQPGYGYTF. The DNA of the CDR3 is TGTGCCAGCAGCCCGATGGGGGGACAGCCCGGCTATGGCTACACCTTC.

V is TRBV6-6 and J is TRBJ2-7; weak D call: TRBD2 (5 bases). V gave up 4 bases and J gave up 5 bases, with 12 bases separating them. CDR1 and CDR2 (germline): MNHNY, SVGAGI (reference sequence). The CDR3 has 13 residues. The CDR3 loop is CASSLWEKNEQYF. In DNA, the CDR3 is TGTGCCAGCAGTTTGTGGGAGAAGAACGAGCAGTACTTC.

The V gene is TRBV27, the J gene TRBJ2-7; TRBD1 aligns across 7 bases. The CDR3 totals 14 residues. The junction had 10 bases not matched to a gene; V was cut back by 5 bases and J by 6 bases. Germline V lookup: CDR1 MNHEY, CDR2 SMNVEV (reference sequence). CDR3 nucleotide sequence: TGTGCCAGCAGTAGACAGGGCGGAACCGCCGAGCAGTACTTC. The encoded protein is CASSRQGGTAEQYF.